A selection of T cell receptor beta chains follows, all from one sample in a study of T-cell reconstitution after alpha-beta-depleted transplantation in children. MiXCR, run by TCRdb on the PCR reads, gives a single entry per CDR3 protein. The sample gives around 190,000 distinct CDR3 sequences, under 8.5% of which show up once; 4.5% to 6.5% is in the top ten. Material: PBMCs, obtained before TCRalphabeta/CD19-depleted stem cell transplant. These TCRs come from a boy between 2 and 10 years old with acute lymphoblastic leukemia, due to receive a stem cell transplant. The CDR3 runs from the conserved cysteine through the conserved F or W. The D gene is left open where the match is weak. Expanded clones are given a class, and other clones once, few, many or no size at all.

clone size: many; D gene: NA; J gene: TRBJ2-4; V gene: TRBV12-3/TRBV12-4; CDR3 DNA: TGTGCCAGCAGTATCCTCCGGGACACCGAAGCCAAAAACATTCAGTACTTC; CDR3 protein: CASSILRDTEAKNIQYF
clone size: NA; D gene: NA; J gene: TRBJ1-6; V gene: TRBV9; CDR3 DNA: TGTGCCAGCAGCGTATTGGGGTCCTCTAATTCACCCCTCCACTTT; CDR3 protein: CASSVLGSSNSPLHF
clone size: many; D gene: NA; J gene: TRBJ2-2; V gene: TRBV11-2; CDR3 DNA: TGTGCCAGCAGCTTCATTGGGGGACGAGGGGAGCTGTTTTTT; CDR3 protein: CASSFIGGRGELFF
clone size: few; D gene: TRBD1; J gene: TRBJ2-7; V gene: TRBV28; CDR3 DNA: TGTGCCAGCAGCCTCGGTGGGACAGAAATCTTCTACGAGCAGTACTTC; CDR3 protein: CASSLGGTEIFYEQYF
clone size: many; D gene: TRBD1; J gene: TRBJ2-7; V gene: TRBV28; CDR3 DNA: TGTGCCAGCACCATACAGGGGGCGGCCTACGAGCAGTACTTC; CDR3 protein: CASTIQGAAYEQYF
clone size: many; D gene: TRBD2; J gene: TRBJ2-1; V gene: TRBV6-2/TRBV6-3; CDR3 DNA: TGTGCCAGCAACCCCGCGGGGGGATACAATGAGCAGTTCTTC; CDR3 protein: CASNPAGGYNEQFF
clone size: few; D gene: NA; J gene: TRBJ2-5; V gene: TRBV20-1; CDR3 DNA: TGCAGTGCTAGAGTGGACGGCTACCAAGAGACCCAGTACTTC; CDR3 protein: CSARVDGYQETQYF
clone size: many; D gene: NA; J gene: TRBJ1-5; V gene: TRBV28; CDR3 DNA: TGTGCCAGCAGTCCCCAGCCGGGTCGCGTCAATCAGCCCCAGCATTTT; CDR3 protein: CASSPQPGRVNQPQHF
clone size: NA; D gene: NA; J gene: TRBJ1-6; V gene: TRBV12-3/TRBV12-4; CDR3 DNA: TGTTCCAGCAGTTCGGCGTCACCCCTCCACTTT; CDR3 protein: CSSSSASPLHF
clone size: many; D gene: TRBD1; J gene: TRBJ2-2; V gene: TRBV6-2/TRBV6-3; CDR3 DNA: TGTGCCAGCAGCCCCGCTAACATACAGGGGGCCCTTGGTAACACCGGGGAGCTGTTTTTT; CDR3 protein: CASSPANIQGALGNTGELFF
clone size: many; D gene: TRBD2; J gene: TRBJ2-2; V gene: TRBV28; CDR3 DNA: TGTGCCAGCAGTTGGGGGGGAAACACCGGGGAGCTGTTTTTT; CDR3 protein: CASSWGGNTGELFF
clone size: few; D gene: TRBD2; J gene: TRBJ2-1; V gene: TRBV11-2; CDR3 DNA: TGTGCCAGCAGCTTAGGTTTCCTAGCGGGGGGCCCCGGGCAGTTCTTC; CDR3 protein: CASSLGFLAGGPGQFF
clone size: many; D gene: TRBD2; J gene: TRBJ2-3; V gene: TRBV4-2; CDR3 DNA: TGTGCCAGCAGCCAAGCACTAGCGGGGGGTCCCGCGACAGATACGCAGTATTTT; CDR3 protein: CASSQALAGGPATDTQYF
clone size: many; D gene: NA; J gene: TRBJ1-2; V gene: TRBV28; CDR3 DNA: TGTGCCAGCAGTTTCAGGGGCTATGGCTACACCTTC; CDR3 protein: CASSFRGYGYTF
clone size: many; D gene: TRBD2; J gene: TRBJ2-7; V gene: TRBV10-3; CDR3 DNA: TGTGCCATCAGTACCCCGGGGGGCTACGAGCAGTACTTC; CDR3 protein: CAISTPGGYEQYF
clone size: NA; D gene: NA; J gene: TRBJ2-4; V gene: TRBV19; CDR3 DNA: TGTGCCAGTAGTGAGGGCCTAAAAAACATTCAGTACTTC; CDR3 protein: CASSEGLKNIQYF
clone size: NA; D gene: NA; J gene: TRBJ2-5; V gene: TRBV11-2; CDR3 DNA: TGTGCCAGCAGCGCTAACTTAGGGACCCAGTACTTC; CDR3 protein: CASSANLGTQYF
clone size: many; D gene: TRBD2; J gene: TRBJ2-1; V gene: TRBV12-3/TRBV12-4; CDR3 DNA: TGTGCCAGCAGTCCCAGAAGCGGGAGTCCCCTCAATGAGCAGTTCTTC; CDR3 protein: CASSPRSGSPLNEQFF
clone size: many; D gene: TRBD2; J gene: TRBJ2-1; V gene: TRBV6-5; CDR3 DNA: TGTGCCAGCAGTTACACTAGCGTCAATGAGCAGTTCTTC; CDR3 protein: CASSYTSVNEQFF
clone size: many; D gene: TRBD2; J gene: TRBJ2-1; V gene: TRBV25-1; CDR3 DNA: TGTGCCAGCAGTGATGACCTAGCGGGCTACAATGAGCAGTTCTTC; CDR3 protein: CASSDDLAGYNEQFF
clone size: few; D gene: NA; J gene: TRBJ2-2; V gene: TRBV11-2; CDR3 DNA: TGTGCCAGCAGCTTAGGTCGTCGGACTCAAAGGAACACCGGGGAGCTGTTTTTT; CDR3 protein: CASSLGRRTQRNTGELFF
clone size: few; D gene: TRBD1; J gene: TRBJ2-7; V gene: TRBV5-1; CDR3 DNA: TGCGCCAGCAGCTGGACCGGGACAGCTTCCTACGAGCAGTACTTC; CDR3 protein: CASSWTGTASYEQYF
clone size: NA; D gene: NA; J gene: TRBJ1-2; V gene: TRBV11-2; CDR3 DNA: TGTGCCAGCAGCTTGGACACCTACTATGGCTACACCTTC; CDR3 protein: CASSLDTYYGYTF
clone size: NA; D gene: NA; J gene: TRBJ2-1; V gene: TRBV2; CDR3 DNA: TGTGCCAGCAGCTGGACGCTGAGCTCCTACAATGAGCAGTTCTTC; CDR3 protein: CASSWTLSSYNEQFF
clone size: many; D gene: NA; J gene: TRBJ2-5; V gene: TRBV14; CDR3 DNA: TGTGCCAGCAGCCGAAACAGGTACCAAGAGACCCAGTACTTC; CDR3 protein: CASSRNRYQETQYF
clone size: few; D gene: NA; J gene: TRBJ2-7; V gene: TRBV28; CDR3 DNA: TGTGCCATCACTGAGGGGTATAGGGGGGGCCGGGGCGAGCAGTACTTC; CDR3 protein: CAITEGYRGGRGEQYF